This passage covers 20 T cell receptor beta chains from one sample sequenced in a study of memory CD4+ T cells and cytomegalovirus serostatus. Sequencing was performed with immunoSEQ multiplex PCR; in TCRdb, only in-frame clones are kept and a portion is missing. The sample includes about 41,000 clones, roughly 83% of them seen just once. Single viable CD3+CD4+CD8-CD45RO+ cells were sorted as the memory CD4+ T cells. The sample was memory CD4+ T cells from blood. The receptors stem from an adult in good health and CMV-seronegative.

V is TRBV18 and J is TRBJ2-7; D is perhaps TRBD1 or TRBD2 (5 bases each). The germline gives CDR1 KGHSH, CDR2 LQKENI. CDR3 size: 14 residues. V shed 3 bases and J shed 6 bases, with 15 bases lying between them. The CDR3 spells CASSPGTAASEQYF. In DNA form, the CDR3 reads TGTGCCAGCTCACCCGGGACGGCCGCCAGCGAGCAGTACTTC.

V usage is TRBV7-2 and J usage is TRBJ2-3, with D hard to call. Trimming shortened V by 5 bases and J by 4 bases, and 7 bases separated the two germline ends. Per the germline V gene, CDR1 is SGHTA and CDR2 is FQGNSA. CDR3 size: 12 residues. The CDR3 bases are TGTGCCAGCAGCACGGACGCAGATACGCAGTATTTT. It specifies CASSTDADTQYF.

This chain joins TRBV30 and TRBJ2-6; the D is unclear. Germline CDR1 reads GTSNPN; CDR2 reads SVGIG (reference sequence). The CDR3 is made up of 14 amino acids. The V and J ends lost 0 bases and 3 bases respectively, with 6 bases between them. The CDR3 bases are TGTGCCTGGAGTGTACGCGGTGGGGCCAACGTCCTGACTTTC. It yields the protein CAWSVRGGANVLTF.

This clone was detected a few times. This rearrangement joins TRBV5-6 to TRBJ2-2; maybe TRBD2 (6 bases). Germline V lookup: CDR1 SGHDT, CDR2 YYEEEE. V was clipped by 4 bases and J by 4 bases, with 14 bases between them. There are 15 residues in the CDR3. The CDR3 DNA sequence: TGTGCCAGCAGCCGTATAGCGGTTAGCACCGGGGAGCTGTTTTTT. It is translated as CASSRIAVSTGELFF.

The CDR3 coding sequence is TGTGCCAGCAGTAGAGTAAACACTGAAGCTTTCTTT. Translated, it gives CASSRVNTEAFF. J is TRBJ1-1 and V is TRBV6-1, with D unclear. The CDR3 is 12 residues long. In germline, CDR1 is MNHNS, CDR2 SASEGT. V lost 5 bases, J lost 2 bases, and 6 bases lay in between.

The chain recombines TRBV18 with TRBJ1-1, with TRBD1 matching over 9 bases. With 3 bases clipped from V and 1 base from J, the junction kept 9 bases outside the gene matches. From germline, CDR1 is KGHSH and CDR2 LQKENI. The CDR3 contains 17 residues. This chain's CDR3 is CASSPGTGRVQNTEAFF. CDR3 nucleotides: TGTGCCAGCTCACCCGGGACAGGGAGGGTTCAGAACACTGAAGCTTTCTTT.

The chain couples TRBV15 to TRBJ2-3; 11 positions match TRBD2. The CDR3 length is 21 residues. The junction had 15 bases not matched to a gene; V was cut back by 0 bases and J by 1 base. CDR1 is LNHNV, CDR2 YYDKDF, per germline (reference sequence). CDR3 loop: CATSRDQGFVAGGPGTDTQYF. Here the CDR3 DNA reads TGTGCCACCAGCAGAGATCAAGGGTTTGTAGCGGGGGGGCCGGGCACAGATACGCAGTATTTT.

The V call is TRBV11-2, the J call TRBJ1-1; no clear D. Per germline, CDR1 SGHAT and CDR2 FQNNGV. The ends were cut back, 3 bases at V and 4 bases at J, with 9 bases in the middle. There are 13 residues in the CDR3. The CDR3 reads CASSFSGRTEAFF. The CDR3 DNA follows: TGTGCCAGCAGCTTCTCAGGTCGCACTGAAGCTTTCTTT.

V and J are TRBV5-8 and TRBJ1-2; the D is unclear. V was trimmed by 4 bases and J by 7 bases, leaving 14 bases between them. The CDR3 has 13 residues. The germline V gene encodes CDR1 SGHTS and CDR2 YDEGEE. In DNA form, the CDR3 reads TGTGCCAGCAGCACCGACCTATTCGGTGGCTACACCTTC. It yields the protein CASSTDLFGGYTF.

The rearrangement links TRBV5-6 to TRBJ2-3, with a weak D call TRBD2 (6 bases). The CDR3 is made up of 16 amino acids. Germline assignment: CDR1 SGHDT and CDR2 YYEEEE. V was trimmed by 3 bases and J by 2 bases, leaving 16 bases between them. The CDR3 loop is CASSYSRDWHTDTQYF. As DNA, the CDR3 is TGTGCCAGCAGCTACTCCCGGGACTGGCACACAGATACGCAGTATTTT.

The chain combines TRBV7-9 with TRBJ2-5; possibly TRBD1 for D (6 bases). CDR3 length equals 16 residues. V was pared by 5 bases and J by 4 bases, with 20 bases between. The germline CDR1 and CDR2 sequences are SEHNR and FQNEAQ (reference sequence). The CDR3 sequence: CASSGRTQGEGETQYF. The CDR3 nucleotides are TGTGCCAGCAGCGGCAGGACACAGGGAGAGGGAGAGACCCAGTACTTC. The full variable domain, rest sourced from reference TRBV7-9 and TRBJ2-5, is DTGVSQNPRHKITKRGQNVTFRCDPISEHNRLYWYRQTLGQGPEFLTYFQNEAQLEKSRLLSDRFSAERPKGSFSTLEIQRTEQGDSAMYLCASSGRTQGEGETQYFGPGTRLLVL.

The gene calls are TRBV5-1 and TRBJ1-2, with TRBD1 matching 8 bases. Germline V gene lookup returns CDR1 SGHRS and CDR2 YFSETQ. The CDR3 is made up of 13 amino acids. J lost 4 bases, V lost 4 bases, and 3 bases had no gene match. The DNA of the CDR3 is TGCGCCAGCAGCGAGGGACAGGCCTATGGCTACACCTTC. It specifies CASSEGQAYGYTF.

The chain joins TRBV6-5 to TRBJ1-2; 9 nucleotides align to TRBD1. Trimming cost V 7 bases and J 5 bases; bases outside gene matches: 8. CDR3 length equals 14 residues. Looked up from germline, CDR1 is MNHEY and CDR2 is SVGAGI. DNA for the CDR3: TGTGCCAGCACTAACAGGGGGCTCTATTATGGCTACACCTTC. Translating it yields CASTNRGLYYGYTF.

There are a few counts of this clone. J is TRBJ2-1 and V is TRBV18; D gene ambiguous. The V end lost 0 bases, the J end lost 9 bases, and 9 bases lay between the germline ends. Germline V gene sequence: CDR1 KGHSH, CDR2 LQKENI. The CDR3 has 13 amino acids. The CDR3 loop is CASSPPVLGEQFF. For the CDR3, the DNA is TGTGCCAGCTCACCACCAGTTCTGGGTGAGCAGTTCTTC.

V is TRBV2 and J is TRBJ2-7, with 7 bases identical to TRBD1. The CDR3 has 13 amino acids. V lost 4 bases and J lost 10; bases outside the gene matches: 10. Germline loops: CDR1 SNHLY, CDR2 FYNNEI. CDR3 residues: CASSVDRAAVQYF. The CDR3 DNA is TGTGCCAGCAGTGTAGACAGGGCCGCGGTTCAGTACTTC.

The CDR3 DNA follows: TGTGCCAGCAGCTATATGGTTTTGAGCACTGAAGCTTTCTTT. Protein product: CASSYMVLSTEAFF. V and J are TRBV5-6 and TRBJ1-1, with no clear D. The V gene's germline CDR1 is SGHDT and CDR2 YYEEEE. The CDR3 loop spans 14 amino acids. V was shortened by 3 bases and J by 4 bases, with 13 bases between the two germline ends.

The rearrangement uses TRBV28 and TRBJ1-1; TRBD1 aligns across 8 bases. Germline V gene data show CDR1 as MDHEN and CDR2 as SYDVKM. With V trimmed by 6 bases and J by 0 bases, 6 bases remained unmatched. The CDR3 contains 15 residues. CDR3 residues: CASSPGGLMNTEAFF. CDR3 coding DNA: TGTGCCAGCAGCCCAGGGGGCCTTATGAACACTGAAGCTTTCTTT.

The chain joins TRBV2 to TRBJ1-1, with TRBD1 identical over 7 bases. CDR1 is SNHLY, CDR2 FYNNEI, per germline. There are 14 residues in the CDR3. With 10 bases clipped from V and 4 bases from J, the junction kept 12 bases outside the gene matches. The chain's CDR3 is CATAIGGAVTEAFF. CDR3 in DNA: TGTGCCACCGCGATAGGGGGCGCGGTCACTGAAGCTTTCTTT. Using reference TRBV2 and TRBJ1-1 for the parts outside the CDR3, the full variable domain is EPEVTQTPSHQVTQMGQEVILRCVPISNHLYFYWYRQILGQKVEFLVSFYNNEISEKSEIFDDQFSVERPDGSNFTLKIRSTKLEDSAMYFCATAIGGAVTEAFFGQGTRLTVV.

The rearrangement links TRBV5-5 to TRBJ2-5, with D unresolved. V dropped 0 bases and J dropped 2 bases, with 8 bases sitting between them. The CDR3 is 14 amino acids. Germline CDR1 reads SGHKS; CDR2 reads YYEKEE (reference sequence). The chain's CDR3 is CASSLGPAQETQYF. Written as DNA, the CDR3 is TGTGCCAGCAGCTTGGGGCCAGCACAAGAGACCCAGTACTTC.

V and J are TRBV5-1 and TRBJ1-2, with D perhaps matching TRBD1 (6 bases). CDR3 length: 16 amino acids. Trimming took off 3 bases at V and 7 bases at J, with 22 bases between the two ends. CDR1 is SGHRS and CDR2 is YFSETQ in the germline V gene. In DNA form, the CDR3 reads TGCGCCAGCAGCTGGGCAGGGCAGGGGAGAGAAACTGGCTACACCTTC. Its protein is CASSWAGQGRETGYTF.